These 17 T cell receptor beta chains were sequenced from one sample in a study of OX40 agonist ivuxolimab in advanced cancers. The method was immunoSEQ multiplex PCR; TCRdb's version includes in-frame clones alone and lacks a portion of them. The table records around 86,000 clones, around four fifths of them present only once. The sequenced sample was CD4+ or CD8+ T cells sorted from blood, obtained in a trial of the OX40 agonist ivuxolimab. These receptors came from an adult with an advanced solid tumor such as melanoma, head and neck, liver or kidney cancer.

The chain combines TRBV28 with TRBJ1-2, with TRBD1 identical over 9 bases. V shed 4 bases, J shed 5 bases, and the junction held 8 bases outside the gene matches. CDR1 MDHEN and CDR2 SYDVKM come from the germline V gene. This CDR3 region has 15 residues. The CDR3 sequence: CASSSPYGTGYGYTF. The CDR3 DNA reads as TGTGCCAGCAGTTCCCCTTATGGGACAGGGTATGGCTACACCTTC.

The chain joins TRBV5-6 to TRBJ2-5; D not resolved. CDR1 and CDR2 (germline): SGHDT, YYEEEE. The CDR3 is made up of 14 amino acids. V was trimmed by 1 base and J by 5 bases, leaving 12 bases between them. DNA for the CDR3: TGTGCCAGCAGCTTGAGTTCGGTACTTGAGACCCAGTACTTC. Protein product: CASSLSSVLETQYF.

The chain joins TRBV2 to TRBJ2-1; 7 bases match TRBD1. Germline lookup yields CDR1 SNHLY and CDR2 FYNNEI. V lost 6 bases and J lost 2; bases outside the gene matches: 4. The CDR3 spans 14 residues. In DNA form, the CDR3 reads TGTGCCAGCAGGGGGGACAGCACCTACAATGAGCAGTTCTTC. This codes for CASRGDSTYNEQFF. Full variable domain (remainder filled in from reference TRBV2 and TRBJ2-1): EPEVTQTPSHQVTQMGQEVILRCVPISNHLYFYWYRQILGQKVEFLVSFYNNEISEKSEIFDDQFSVERPDGSNFTLKIRSTKLEDSAMYFCASRGDSTYNEQFFGPGTRLTVL.

The V call is TRBV7-9, the J call TRBJ2-2, with D perhaps matching TRBD1 or TRBD2 (6 bases each). The CDR3 has 16 amino acids. Germline V CDR1 and CDR2: SEHNR, FQNEAQ (reference sequence). V shed 3 bases and J shed 1 base, with 12 bases lying between them. The CDR3 sequence is CASSFHGGQNTGELFF. CDR3 DNA: TGTGCCAGCAGCTTTCACGGGGGCCAGAACACCGGGGAGCTGTTTTTT.

This clone was seen just once. The genes are TRBV10-3 and TRBJ1-3; 11 nucleotides match TRBD1. Germline V gives CDR1 ENHRY, CDR2 SYGVKD. V lost 7 bases to trimming and J lost 4 bases; unmatched junction nucleotides: 6. This CDR3 is built from 15 residues. CDR3 DNA: TGTGCCATCACCCCGGGACAGGGGGAAGGAAACACCATATATTTT. This sequence encodes CAITPGQGEGNTIYF.

The rearrangement uses TRBV2 and TRBJ1-1; D may be TRBD1 (5 bases). This CDR3 region has 13 residues. The germline CDR1 and CDR2 sequences are SNHLY and FYNNEI. Deletions cut 7 bases from V and 6 bases from J, with 15 bases between. The CDR3 DNA sequence: TGTGCCAGCACCGCGGACCTAGGGGCTGAAGCTTTCTTT. Translated: CASTADLGAEAFF.

This clone was counted between two and nine times. The gene calls are TRBV28 and TRBJ2-5, with D perhaps being TRBD1 or TRBD2 (5 bases each). The germline V gene has CDR1 MDHEN and CDR2 SYDVKM. The CDR3 covers 15 residues. Trimming cost V 7 bases and J 2 bases, with 17 bases left between them. CDR3 amino acids: CASIPGTIFQETQYF. The CDR3 DNA reads as TGTGCCAGCATTCCCGGGACCATCTTTCAAGAGACCCAGTACTTC.

This chain uses TRBV28 with TRBJ2-3; D is uncertain. The length of the CDR3 is 11 residues. Germline V gene sequence: CDR1 MDHEN, CDR2 SYDVKM. V lost 10 bases, J lost 0 bases, and 5 bases lay in between. The CDR3 DNA follows: TGTGCCACCGCGAGCACAGATACGCAGTATTTT. Residues: CATASTDTQYF.

This rearrangement joins TRBV23-1 to TRBJ2-7; D uncertain. TRBV23-1 is filed as an ORF, its function uncertain. V was shortened by 4 bases and J by 5 bases, with 6 bases between the two germline ends. CDR3 length equals 11 residues. Here the CDR3 DNA reads TGCGCCAGCAGTCCCCTCCACGAGCAGTACGTC. Protein: CASSPLHEQYV.

The gene calls are TRBV15 and TRBJ1-4; tentative D call: TRBD1 (5 bases). CDR1 and CDR2 from the germline V gene are LNHNV and YYDKDF (reference sequence). The CDR3 is 15 amino acids. Trimming shortened V by 1 base and J by 15 bases, and 21 bases separated the two germline ends. The CDR3 coding sequence is TGTGCCACCAGCAGAGCTGGAGAGGGGAATGAAAATTTGTTTTTT. This gives the protein CATSRAGEGNENLFF.

This clone was counted a few times. The chain employs TRBV7-2 and TRBJ1-2; 9 bases agree with TRBD1. The CDR3 covers 13 residues. The V gene end was trimmed by 5 bases and the J gene end by 5 bases; junction bases not matched to a gene: 3. Per the germline V gene, CDR1 is SGHTA and CDR2 is FQGNSA. CDR3 nucleotide sequence: TGTGCCAGCAGCCCTGGACAGGGGTATGGCTACACCTTC. The encoded protein is CASSPGQGYGYTF. Drawing the rest from reference TRBV7-2 and TRBJ1-2, the complete variable domain is GAGVSQSPSNKVTEKGKDVELRCDPISGHTALYWYRQSLGQGLEFLIYFQGNSAPDKSGLPSDRFSAERTGGSVSTLTIQRTQQEDSAVYLCASSPGQGYGYTFGSGTRLTVV.

The rearrangement joins TRBV9 to TRBJ1-2, with 7 bases that match TRBD1. The CDR3 loop spans 14 amino acids. Germline V lookup: CDR1 SGDLS, CDR2 YYNGEE. After removal of 0 bases from V and 4 bases from J, the junction contained 3 bases not matched to a gene. The chain's CDR3 is CASSVEGASYGYTF. The CDR3 DNA reads TGTGCCAGCAGCGTAGAGGGGGCATCCTATGGCTACACCTTC.

V usage is TRBV6-5 and J usage is TRBJ2-7; TRBD2 is a possible D gene (6 bases). V gave up 6 bases and J gave up 3 bases, with 12 bases separating them. The CDR3 is 13 residues long. In germline, CDR1 is MNHEY, CDR2 SVGAGI. The CDR3 DNA reads TGTGCCAGCAGCCAGTCCGGGGGCTACGAGCAGTACTTC. Translated: CASSQSGGYEQYF.

The rearrangement joins TRBV18 to TRBJ1-1, with D possibly TRBD1 on 6 matching bases. The CDR3 is 14 residues long. Germline V gives CDR1 KGHSH, CDR2 LQKENI. V gave up 3 bases and J gave up 5 bases, with 13 bases separating them. The CDR3 DNA is TGTGCCAGCTCACCTCGGCCAGGGACAACTGAAGCTTTCTTT. It encodes CASSPRPGTTEAFF.

The genes are TRBV9 and TRBJ1-3, with D unclear. Germline CDR1 reads SGDLS; CDR2 reads YYNGEE. The CDR3 runs to 15 residues. Trimming stripped 0 bases from V and 0 bases from J, with 7 bases between. CDR3 sequence reads: CASSVDHYSGNTIYF. The CDR3 coding sequence is TGTGCCAGCAGCGTAGACCACTACTCTGGAAACACCATATATTTT.

The chain employs TRBV9 and TRBJ2-1; TRBD2 agrees at 10 bases. The V gene end was trimmed by 0 bases and the J gene end by 7 bases; junction bases not matched to a gene: 7. This CDR3 is 16 amino acids long. CDR1 and CDR2 (germline): SGDLS, YYNGEE. CDR3 in DNA: TGTGCCAGCAGCGTAGTGGGGACTAGCGAGGGGAATGAGCAGTTCTTC. This encodes CASSVVGTSEGNEQFF.

This rearrangement joins TRBV11-2 to TRBJ2-5; 13 positions match TRBD2. The germline V gene has CDR1 SGHAT and CDR2 FQNNGV. J gave up 2 bases and V 5 bases, and 14 bases lay outside the gene matches. This CDR3 is 19 amino acids long. The CDR3, as DNA: TGTGCCAGCAGCCCCGCCAATGAACCGGGACTAGCGGGGCAAGAGACCCAGTACTTC. Translating it yields CASSPANEPGLAGQETQYF.